This T cell receptor (beta chain) was captured by sequencing in a study of shared clonotypes between healthy human individuals. Study-level results: Non-shared clonotypes had lower generation probabilities than clonotypes shared by all four sorted-subset donors. Sequencing of the sorted subsets was shown by rarefaction to be incomplete despite large depth.

Germline lookup yields CDR1 DFQATT and CDR2 SNEGSKA (reference sequence). The CDR3 is 11 amino acids. Trimming removed 5 bases from V and 5 bases from J, with 8 bases in between. Several immunoSEQ plates received, in even portions, the genomic DNA of each subset. Sequenced by immunoSEQ multiplex PCR; TCRdb stores in-frame clones only, minus some. Of 2 million to 2.5 million clones listed, 85% to 95% are singletons. Remarks on this clone: No antigen is known for it. This specimen includes other DNA sequences encoding the same CDR3.

Sequenced: naive CD4+ T cells from PBMCs. Subset described: CD45RA+ positively selected. The J gene is TRBJ2-3, the V gene TRBV20-1; tentative D call: TRBD1 (6 bases). The TCR was taken from a man aged 18-30 years in good health. Some clones in this sample may be carry-over from other donors' samples. The CDR3 loop reads CSASDRDTQYF. The CDR3 region has the DNA TGCAGTGCTTCGGACAGAGATACGCAGTATTTT.